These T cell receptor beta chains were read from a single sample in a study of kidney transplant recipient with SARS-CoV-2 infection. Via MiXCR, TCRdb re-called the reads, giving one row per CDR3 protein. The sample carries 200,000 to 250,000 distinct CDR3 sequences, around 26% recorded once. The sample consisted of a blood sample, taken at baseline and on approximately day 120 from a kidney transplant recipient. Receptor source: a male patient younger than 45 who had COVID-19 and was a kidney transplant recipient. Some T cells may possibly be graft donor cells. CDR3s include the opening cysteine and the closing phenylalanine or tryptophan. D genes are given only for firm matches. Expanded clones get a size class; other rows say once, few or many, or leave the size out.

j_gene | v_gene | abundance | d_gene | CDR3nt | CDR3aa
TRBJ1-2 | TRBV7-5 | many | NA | NA | CISVPETTCEVGKTYGYTF
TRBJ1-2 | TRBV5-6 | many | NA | TGTGCCAGCACCTCGTACAATAGTCGAAAGACCTATGGCTACACCTTC | CASTSYNSRKTYGYTF
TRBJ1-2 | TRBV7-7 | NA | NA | TGTGCCAGCAGCGCCGTTCTTAAGTGCCGAAAGACCTATGGCTACACCTTC | CASSAVLKCRKTYGYTF
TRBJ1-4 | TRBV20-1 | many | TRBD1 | TGCAGTGCTACCAATTGGCGGGACAGGAGAGAAAAACTGTTTTTT | CSATNWRDRREKLFF
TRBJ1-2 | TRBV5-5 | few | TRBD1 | TGTGCCGGCAGGGGGTCAGACCAAGCCCATGGCTACACCTTC | CAGRGSDQAHGYTF
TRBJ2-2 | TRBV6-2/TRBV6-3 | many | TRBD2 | TGTGCCAGCAGCGAATTAGCGGGGGACACCGGGGAGCTGTTTTTT | CASSELAGDTGELFF
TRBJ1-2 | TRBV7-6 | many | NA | TGTGCCAGCAGCCGTGTTTTTGAATCTCGAAAGACCTATGGCTACACCTTC | CASSRVFESRKTYGYTF
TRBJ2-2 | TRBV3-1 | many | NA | TGTGCCAGCAGCCGGATGAGTCCCATTTCAGGCTTGACCGGGGAGCTGTTTTTT | CASSRMSPISGLTGELFF
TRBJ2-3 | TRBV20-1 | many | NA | TGCAGTGCTAGAGATCCACTGGGGGGAGAGACAGATACGCAGTATTTT | CSARDPLGGETDTQYF
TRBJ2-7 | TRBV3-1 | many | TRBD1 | TGTGCCAGCAGTTACTTACCGGGACAGGGGTCCTACGAGCAGTACTTC | CASSYLPGQGSYEQYF
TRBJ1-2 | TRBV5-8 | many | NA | TGTGCCAGCTGTTGCGATCATCCACGAAAGACCTATGGCTACACCTTC | CASCCDHPRKTYGYTF
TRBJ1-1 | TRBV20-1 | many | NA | TGCAGTGTTCGGTCCCCGAACACTGAAGCTTTCTTT | CSVRSPNTEAFF
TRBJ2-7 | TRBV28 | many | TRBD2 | TGTGCCAGCAGCGGGGCGGGAGGTTCCTACGAGCAGTACTTC | CASSGAGGSYEQYF
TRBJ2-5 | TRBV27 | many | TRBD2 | TGTGCCAGCAGTTCACGCCTTCGACTAGCGGGAGATCAAGAGACCCAGTACTTC | CASSSRLRLAGDQETQYF
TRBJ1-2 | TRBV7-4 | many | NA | TGTGCCAGCAGCGTACGCACTTCAGCTCGAAAGACCTATGGCTACACCTTC | CASSVRTSARKTYGYTF
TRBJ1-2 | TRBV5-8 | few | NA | TGTGCCAGCAAAGGTTGTCATCCACGAAAGACCTATGTCTACACCTTC | CASKGCHPRKTYVYTF
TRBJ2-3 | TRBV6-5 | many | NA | TGTGCCAGCAGTCCCTACACTAGTTCAGATACGCAGTATTTT | CASSPYTSSDTQYF
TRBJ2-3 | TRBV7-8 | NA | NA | TGTGTCAGCAGCTCAGCTAGTGCAGATACGCAGTATTTT | CVSSSASADTQYF
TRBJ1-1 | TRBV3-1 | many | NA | TGTGCCAGCAGCCTGCCGATTCCCATTTCAATTCGCACTGAAGCTTTCTTT | CASSLPIPISIRTEAFF
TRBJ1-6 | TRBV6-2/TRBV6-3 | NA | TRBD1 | TGTGCCAGCAGGACAGGGAGAGCTACCTATAATTCACCCCTCCACTTT | CASRTGRATYNSPLHF
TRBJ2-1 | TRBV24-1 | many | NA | TGTGCCACCAGTGATGGGGATGAGCAGTTCTTC | CATSDGDEQFF
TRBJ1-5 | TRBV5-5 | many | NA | TGTGCCAGCAGCTTTAGTACAGGGAGGGATAGCAATCAGCCCCAGCATTTT | CASSFSTGRDSNQPQHF
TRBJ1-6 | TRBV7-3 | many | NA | TGTGCCAGCAGCTTAACGAAGGGGAACAATTCACCCCTCCACTTT | CASSLTKGNNSPLHF
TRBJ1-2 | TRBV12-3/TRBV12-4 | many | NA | TGTGCCAGCAGTGTTGGTACCAGCTTCCGAAAGACCTATGGCTACACCTTC | CASSVGTSFRKTYGYTF
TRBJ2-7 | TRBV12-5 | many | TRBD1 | TGTGCTAGTGGTAGGACAGGTCCCGGCGAGCAGTACTTC | CASGRTGPGEQYF
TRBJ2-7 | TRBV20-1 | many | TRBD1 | TGCAGTGCTATGACAGGGCTCGGGAACGAGCAGTACTTC | CSAMTGLGNEQYF
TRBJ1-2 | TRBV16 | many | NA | TGTGCCAGCAGCTCAAACCTGGTCGTTAGAAAGACCTATGGCTACACCTTC | CASSSNLVVRKTYGYTF
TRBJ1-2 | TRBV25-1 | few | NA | TGTGCCAGCAGTAAGACGAAAGAACTGGGAAAGACCTATGGCTACACCTTC | CASSKTKELGKTYGYTF
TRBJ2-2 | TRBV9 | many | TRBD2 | TGTGCCAGCAGCCCTGTGTGGCTAGCGGCCAACACCGGGGAGCTGTTTTTT | CASSPVWLAANTGELFF
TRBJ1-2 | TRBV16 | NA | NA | TGTGCCAGCAGCCGAATTCTGGTCGTTAGAAGGACCTATGGCTACACCTTC | CASSRILVVRRTYGYTF
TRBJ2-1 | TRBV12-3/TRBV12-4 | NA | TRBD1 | TGTGCCAGCAGTCCCTGGACAGGGGATAATGAGCAGTTCTTC | CASSPWTGDNEQFF
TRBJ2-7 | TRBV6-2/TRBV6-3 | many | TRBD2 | TGTGCCAGCAGTCAAGCTGGGGGAGGGCCTGACTACGAGCAGTACTTC | CASSQAGGGPDYEQYF
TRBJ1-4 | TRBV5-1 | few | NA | TGCGCCAGCAGCTTCGGGGGGGCATTTAATGAAAAACTGTTTTTT | CASSFGGAFNEKLFF
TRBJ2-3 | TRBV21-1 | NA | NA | TGTGCCAGCAGGTATGGCCTAGCTACAGTCATGCAAGATACGCAGTATTTT | CASRYGLATVMQDTQYF
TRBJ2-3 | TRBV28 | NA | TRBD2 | TGTGCCAGCAGTTTTTTCGGTAGCGGGAGGGCCAAGGCGCCCCGGGAGCGTACGCAGTATTTT | CASSFFGSGRAKAPRERTQYF
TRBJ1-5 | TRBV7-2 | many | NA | TGTGCCAGCAGCCCAAAAACTGACAGTCCCTTAAGCAATCAGCCCCAGCATTTT | CASSPKTDSPLSNQPQHF
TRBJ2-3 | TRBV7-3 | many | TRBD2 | TGTGCCAGCAGCTCCGCTAGCGGGGATACGCAGTATTTT | CASSSASGDTQYF
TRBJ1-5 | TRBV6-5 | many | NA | TGTGCCAGCAGTGGATACAGCAACGGGCAGCCCCAGCATTTT | CASSGYSNGQPQHF
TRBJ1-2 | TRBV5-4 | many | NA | TGTGCCAGCTTTGCCCGCGTACCAGGAAAGACCTATGGCTACACCTTC | CASFARVPGKTYGYTF
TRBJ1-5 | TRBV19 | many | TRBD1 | TGTGCCAGTAGTACGAGGACAGGGGATCAGCCCCAGCATTTT | CASSTRTGDQPQHF
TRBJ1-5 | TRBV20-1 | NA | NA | TGCGGTGCCCTCCTAGAGGGCGGCAATCAGCCCCAGCATTTT | CGALLEGGNQPQHF
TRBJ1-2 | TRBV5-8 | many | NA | TGTGCCAGCCCAGGTGCTCATCCACGAAAGACCTATGGCTACACCTTC | CASPGAHPRKTYGYTF
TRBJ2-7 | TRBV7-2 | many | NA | TGTGCCAGCAGCTTAATCAGTCAGGGCTACGAGCAGTACTTC | CASSLISQGYEQYF
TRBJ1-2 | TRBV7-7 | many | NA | TGTGCCAGCAGCCGTCAACTTAAGTGCCGAAAGACCTATGGCTACACCTTC | CASSRQLKCRKTYGYTF
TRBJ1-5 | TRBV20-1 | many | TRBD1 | TGCAGTGCTAGAGATTCCGGACAGGGAGGTTTTCGTCAGCCCCAGCATTTT | CSARDSGQGGFRQPQHF